This TCR beta chain emerged from a study of shared clonotypes between healthy human individuals. About the research overall: Aged between 18 and 49, the donors were a couple of women and three men.

This CDR3 has 16 residues. With 4 bases removed from V and 0 bases from J, the gap between germline ends came to 13 bases. Germline assignment: CDR1 MNHEY and CDR2 SVGAGI. Partitioning of CD4+ cells yielded a CD45RA+ naive subset and a CD45RA-negative memory subset. Method: immunoSEQ multiplex PCR; TCRdb's copy keeps in-frame clones and lacks some. Of over a million clones listed, approximately 96% were seen once; the top ten hold approximately 1.1%. Concerning this clone itself: Antigen specificity is unknown.

Whole-study results and caveats: All-four-donor shared clonotypes had higher generation probabilities than non-shared clonotypes did. A few donors shared around 5.2% of their naive CD4 clonotypes.

Sequenced material: naive CD4+ T cells sorted from blood. Subset meaning: CD45RA+ positively selected. The TCR was taken from a man aged 25-45 years in good health. The genes are TRBV6-5 and TRBJ1-3; the D is unclear. The CDR3 region is CASSLRPTSSGNTIYF. The CDR3 nucleotides are TGTGCCAGCAGTTTGCGACCGACGAGCTCTGGAAACACCATATATTTT.